This TCR beta chain comes out of a study of response to subunit inactivated influenza vaccine. General study results and limits: Authors suggested each seasonal flu vaccination may recruit only limited numbers of new T cells.

TCRdb reprocessed the RT-PCR reads via MiXCR and lists one record per CDR3 protein. The sample lists about 780,000 distinct CDR3 sequences; approximately 17% were seen once. Losses at the gene ends were 3 bases for V and 4 bases for J; bases not matched to a gene: 7. The CDR3 loop spans 16 amino acids. In this sample, this clonotype turned up a few times. Its antigen is not identified. The sequenced sample was PBMCs from blood, obtained roughly 5 days after vaccination. The TCR comes from a middle-aged man who received an inactivated influenza vaccine. The chain combines TRBV12-3 or TRBV12-4 with TRBJ1-1, with 11 bases aligning to TRBD1. CDR3: CASSFEGTGGGTEAFF. The CDR3 nucleotides read TGTGCCAGCAGTTTTGAAGGGACAGGGGGTGGCACTGAAGCTTTCTTT.